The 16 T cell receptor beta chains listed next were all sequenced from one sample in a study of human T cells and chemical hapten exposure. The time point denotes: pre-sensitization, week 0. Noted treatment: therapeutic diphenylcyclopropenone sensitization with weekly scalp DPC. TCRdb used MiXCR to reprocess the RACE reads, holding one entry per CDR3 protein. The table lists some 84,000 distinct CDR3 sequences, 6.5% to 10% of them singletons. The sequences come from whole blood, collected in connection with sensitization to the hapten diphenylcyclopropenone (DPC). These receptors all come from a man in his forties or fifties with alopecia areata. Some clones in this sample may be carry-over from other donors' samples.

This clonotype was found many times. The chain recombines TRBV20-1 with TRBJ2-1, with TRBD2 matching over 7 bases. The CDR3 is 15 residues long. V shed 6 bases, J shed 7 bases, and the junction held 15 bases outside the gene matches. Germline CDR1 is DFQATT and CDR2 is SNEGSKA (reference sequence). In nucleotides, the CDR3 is TGCAGTGCCCCCTCCCCATCGCGGGAGAGGAATGAGCAGTTCTTC. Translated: CSAPSPSRERNEQFF.

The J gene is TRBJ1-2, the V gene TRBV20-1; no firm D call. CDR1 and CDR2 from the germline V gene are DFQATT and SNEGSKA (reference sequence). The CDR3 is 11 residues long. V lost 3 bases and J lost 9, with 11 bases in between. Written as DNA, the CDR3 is TGCAGTGCTAGTGCTGTGCGGAGCTACACCTTC. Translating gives CSASAVRSYTF.

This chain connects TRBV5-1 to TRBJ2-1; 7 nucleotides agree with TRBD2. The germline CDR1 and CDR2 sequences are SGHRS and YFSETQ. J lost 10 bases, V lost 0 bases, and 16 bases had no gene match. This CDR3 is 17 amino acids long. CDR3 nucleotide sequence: TGCGCCAGCAGCTTGGCCCGGGCGGGAGATCTCTCCCCCGAGCAGTTCTTC. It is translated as CASSLARAGDLSPEQFF.

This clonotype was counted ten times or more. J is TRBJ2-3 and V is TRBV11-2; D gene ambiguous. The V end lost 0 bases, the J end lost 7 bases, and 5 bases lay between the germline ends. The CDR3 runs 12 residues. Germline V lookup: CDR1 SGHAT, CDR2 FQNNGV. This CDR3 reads CASSLDRNTQYF. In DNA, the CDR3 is TGTGCCAGCAGCTTAGACCGGAATACGCAGTATTTT.

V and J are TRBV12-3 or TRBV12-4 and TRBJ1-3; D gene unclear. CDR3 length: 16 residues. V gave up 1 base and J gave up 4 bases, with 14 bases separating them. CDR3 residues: CASSLDSRPIGNTIYF. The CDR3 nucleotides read TGTGCCAGCAGTTTAGACAGCAGACCGATCGGAAACACCATATATTTT.

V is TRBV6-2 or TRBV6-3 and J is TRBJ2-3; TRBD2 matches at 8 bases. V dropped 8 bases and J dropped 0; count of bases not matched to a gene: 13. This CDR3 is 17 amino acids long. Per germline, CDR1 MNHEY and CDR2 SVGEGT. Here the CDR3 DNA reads TGTGCCAGCCTCCAGCAAGCGGGAGTCGTTAGCACAGATACGCAGTATTTT. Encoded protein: CASLQQAGVVSTDTQYF.

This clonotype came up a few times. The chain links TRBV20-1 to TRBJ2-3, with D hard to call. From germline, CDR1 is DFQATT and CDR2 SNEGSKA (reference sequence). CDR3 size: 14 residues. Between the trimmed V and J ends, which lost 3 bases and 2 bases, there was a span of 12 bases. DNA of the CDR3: TGCAGTGCTAGGACCCGACCGAACACAGATACGCAGTATTTT. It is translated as CSARTRPNTDTQYF.

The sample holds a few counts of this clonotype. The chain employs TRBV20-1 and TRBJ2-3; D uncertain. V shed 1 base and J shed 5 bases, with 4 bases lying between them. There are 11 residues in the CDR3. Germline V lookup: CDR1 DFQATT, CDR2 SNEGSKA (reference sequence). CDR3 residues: CSARGEDTQYF. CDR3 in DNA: TGCAGTGCTAGAGGGGAAGATACGCAGTATTTT.

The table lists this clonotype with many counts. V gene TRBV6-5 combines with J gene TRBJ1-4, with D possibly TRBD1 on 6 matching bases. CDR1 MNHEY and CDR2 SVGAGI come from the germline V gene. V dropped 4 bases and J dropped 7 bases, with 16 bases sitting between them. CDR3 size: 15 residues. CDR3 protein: CASSSEQVGAEKLFF. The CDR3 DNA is TGTGCCAGCAGTTCGGAACAGGTGGGGGCTGAAAAACTGTTTTTT.

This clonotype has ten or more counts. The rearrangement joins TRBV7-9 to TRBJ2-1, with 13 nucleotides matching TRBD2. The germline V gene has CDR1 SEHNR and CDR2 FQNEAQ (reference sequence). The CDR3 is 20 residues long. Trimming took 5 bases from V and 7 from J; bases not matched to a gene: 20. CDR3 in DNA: TGTGCCAGCAGCCCCCCTATTGGACTAGCGGGAGCAGAAGGTATGAATGAGCAGTTCTTC. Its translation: CASSPPIGLAGAEGMNEQFF.

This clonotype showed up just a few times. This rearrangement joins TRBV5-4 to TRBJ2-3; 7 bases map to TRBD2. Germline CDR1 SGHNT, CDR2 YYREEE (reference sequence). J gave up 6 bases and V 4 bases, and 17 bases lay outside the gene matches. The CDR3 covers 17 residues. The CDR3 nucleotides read TGTGCCAGCAGCCGAGGGGTTAGAGGCGGGAGTGGCGATACGCAGTATTTT. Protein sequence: CASSRGVRGGSGDTQYF. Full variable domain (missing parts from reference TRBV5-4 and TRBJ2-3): ETGVTQSPTHLIKTRGQQVTLRCSSQSGHNTVSWYQQALGQGPQFIFQYYREEENGRGNFPPRFSGLQFPNYSSELNVNALELDDSALYLCASSRGVRGGSGDTQYFGPGTRLTVL.

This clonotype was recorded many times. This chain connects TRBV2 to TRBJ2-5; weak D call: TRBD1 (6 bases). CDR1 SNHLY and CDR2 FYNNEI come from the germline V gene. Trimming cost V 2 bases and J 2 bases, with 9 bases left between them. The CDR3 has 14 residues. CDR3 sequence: CASSEQGRQETQYF. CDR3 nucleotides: TGTGCCAGCAGTGAACAGGGGCGGCAAGAGACCCAGTACTTC.

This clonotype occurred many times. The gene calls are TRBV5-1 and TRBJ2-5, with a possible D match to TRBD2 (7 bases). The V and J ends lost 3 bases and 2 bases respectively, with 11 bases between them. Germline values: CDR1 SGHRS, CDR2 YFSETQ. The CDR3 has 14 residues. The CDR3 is CASSSGGRQETQYF. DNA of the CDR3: TGCGCCAGCAGCTCCGGGGGGCGTCAAGAGACCCAGTACTTC.

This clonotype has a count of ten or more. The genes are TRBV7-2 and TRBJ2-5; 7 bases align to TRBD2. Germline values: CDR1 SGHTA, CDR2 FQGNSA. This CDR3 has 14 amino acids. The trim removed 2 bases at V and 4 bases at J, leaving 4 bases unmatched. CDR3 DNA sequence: TGTGCCAGCAGCTTAAGCCCTAGCGGAGAGACCCAGTACTTC. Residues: CASSLSPSGETQYF. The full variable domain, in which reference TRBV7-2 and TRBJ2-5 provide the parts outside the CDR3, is GAGVSQSPSNKVTEKGKDVELRCDPISGHTALYWYRQSLGQGLEFLIYFQGNSAPDKSGLPSDRFSAERTGGSVSTLTIQRTQQEDSAVYLCASSLSPSGETQYFGPGTRLLVL.

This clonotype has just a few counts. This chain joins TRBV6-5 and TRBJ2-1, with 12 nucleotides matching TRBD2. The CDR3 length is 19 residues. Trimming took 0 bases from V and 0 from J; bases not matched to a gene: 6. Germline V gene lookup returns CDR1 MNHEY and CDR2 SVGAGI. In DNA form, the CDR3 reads TGTGCCAGCAGTTACTCCGCGCTAGCGGGAGGGAGCTCCTACAATGAGCAGTTCTTC. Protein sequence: CASSYSALAGGSSYNEQFF.

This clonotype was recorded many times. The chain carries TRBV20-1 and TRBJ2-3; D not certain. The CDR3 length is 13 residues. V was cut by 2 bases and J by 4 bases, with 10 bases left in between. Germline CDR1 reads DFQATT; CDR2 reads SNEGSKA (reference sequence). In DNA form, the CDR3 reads TGCAGTGCTAGATCGGATAGTCCAGATACGCAGTATTTT. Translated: CSARSDSPDTQYF.